This TCR beta chain was captured in a study of T cell therapy after organ transplantation. Study summary: Expansion used a peptide pool of 30 HLA class I and II CMV epitopes. Responders numbered eight and nonresponders two among roughly 10 patients. Blood for the long-term post-therapy sample came 20 to 29 weeks after therapy. Broader study findings: Nonresponder repertoires showed strong pretherapy expansions, barely changing post-therapy.

Clones were read by immunoSEQ multiplex PCR, and TCRdb kept only the in-frame ones, dropping some. The table has over 20,000 clones, around 83% seen once. The CDR3 contains 13 residues. Germline V CDR1 and CDR2: MDHEN, SYDVKM. V lost 3 bases and J 3 bases, leaving 8 bases between the germline ends. Time point defined: 20-29 weeks after completion of therapy. A word on this clone: Its antigen remains unknown.

The TCR originated in a human patient who had received a solid organ transplant and had CMV disease. Some T cells may originate from the graft donor. The chain uses TRBV28 and TRBJ1-1; D remains unclear. The sequencing used CD8+ T cells from blood, collected after autologous CMV-specific T cell therapy. CDR3 loop: CASSFVDYTEAFF. DNA of the CDR3: TGTGCCAGCAGTTTTGTGGACTACACTGAAGCTTTCTTT.